A selection of T cell receptor beta chains follows, all from one sample in a study of T cells in localized non-small cell lung cancer. Measured with immunoSEQ multiplex PCR; TCRdb has only the in-frame clones, and not every one. This repertoire shows more than 10,000 clones, approximately 86% found once; its top ten account for approximately 52%. The material sequenced was peripheral blood, taken before any cancer treatment. Source of these receptors: a male donor at least 60 years old with stage III lung adenocarcinoma. Both conserved end residues are part of each CDR3. The D gene is left open where the match is weak. Clone size appears in some rows only: once, few, many, or a class for an expanded clone.

d_gene: TRBD1
v_gene: TRBV7-9
abundance: .
j_gene: TRBJ1-2
CDR3nt: TGTGCCAGCAGTCGCACCGAACAGGGGGGCCATGGCTACACCTTC
CDR3aa: CASSRTEQGGHGYTF

d_gene: .
v_gene: TRBV19
abundance: .
j_gene: TRBJ1-4
CDR3nt: TGTGCCAGTAGTGGAGGGAACTCGCGGAAACTGTTTTTT
CDR3aa: CASSGGNSRKLFF

d_gene: TRBD2
v_gene: TRBV9
abundance: .
j_gene: TRBJ2-5
CDR3nt: TGTGCCAGCAGCGTGAGCGGGGGTTATCAAGAGACCCAGTACTTC
CDR3aa: CASSVSGGYQETQYF

d_gene: .
v_gene: TRBV28
abundance: .
j_gene: TRBJ1-1
CDR3nt: TGTGCCAGCAGTTTAATAGATCGGAACACTGAAGCTTTCTTT
CDR3aa: CASSLIDRNTEAFF

d_gene: .
v_gene: TRBV19
abundance: once
j_gene: TRBJ1-1
CDR3nt: TGTGCCAGTAGTCCCGGGAGGGGGACGGTAAATCCGAACACTGAAGCTTTCTTT
CDR3aa: CASSPGRGTVNPNTEAFF

d_gene: TRBD1
v_gene: TRBV5-1
abundance: .
j_gene: TRBJ2-7
CDR3nt: TGCGCCAGCAGCTTTGGGACAGCTTACGAGCAGTACTTC
CDR3aa: CASSFGTAYEQYF

d_gene: .
v_gene: TRBV7-6
abundance: .
j_gene: TRBJ2-2
CDR3nt: TGTGCCAGCAGCCCGGACCCCAGGGTGTCCACCGGGGAGCTGTTTTTT
CDR3aa: CASSPDPRVSTGELFF

d_gene: TRBD1
v_gene: TRBV4-2
abundance: .
j_gene: TRBJ2-1
CDR3nt: TGTGCCAGCAGCCGCGATTCCGGGACAGGGAGGCTAGGGCAGTTCTTC
CDR3aa: CASSRDSGTGRLGQFF

d_gene: .
v_gene: TRBV4-2
abundance: once
j_gene: TRBJ2-7
CDR3nt: TGTGCCAGCAGCCAAGCCGATTCTAGGAACCACGAGCAGTACTTC
CDR3aa: CASSQADSRNHEQYF

d_gene: TRBD1
v_gene: TRBV6-5
abundance: .
j_gene: TRBJ2-2
CDR3nt: TGTGCCAGCAGTTACGGATTACAGGGGGCCGGGGAGCTGTTTTTT
CDR3aa: CASSYGLQGAGELFF

d_gene: .
v_gene: TRBV10-1
abundance: .
j_gene: TRBJ1-2
CDR3nt: TGCGCCAGCAGTGTGGGCAGGGGCTATGGCTACACCTTC
CDR3aa: CASSVGRGYGYTF

d_gene: .
v_gene: TRBV5-1
abundance: .
j_gene: TRBJ1-2
CDR3nt: TGCGCCAGCAGCTTCCAGACACCAGGGCAGAACTATGGCTACACCTTC
CDR3aa: CASSFQTPGQNYGYTF

d_gene: TRBD1
v_gene: TRBV14
abundance: .
j_gene: TRBJ1-2
CDR3nt: TGTGCCAGCAGCGGACATTCCGCAGGGGGCTATGGCTACACCTTC
CDR3aa: CASSGHSAGGYGYTF

d_gene: .
v_gene: TRBV5-8
abundance: .
j_gene: TRBJ1-5
CDR3nt: TGTGCCAGCAGCTTGGTAATTTCTCAGCCCCAGCATTTT
CDR3aa: CASSLVISQPQHF

d_gene: .
v_gene: TRBV19
abundance: .
j_gene: TRBJ2-2
CDR3nt: TGTGCCAGTCTGTACGACACCGGGGAGCTGTTTTTT
CDR3aa: CASLYDTGELFF

d_gene: TRBD2
v_gene: TRBV7-8
abundance: .
j_gene: TRBJ2-2
CDR3nt: TGTGCCAGCAGTCGGAGTACCCGGGAGACTAGCGGGGGGGCCAAGTCCGGGGAGCTGTTTTTT
CDR3aa: CASSRSTRETSGGAKSGELFF

d_gene: .
v_gene: TRBV4-2
abundance: .
j_gene: TRBJ2-7
CDR3nt: TGTGCCAGCAGCCCTAGTTCAGGGATAAGCTCCTACGAGCAGTACTTC
CDR3aa: CASSPSSGISSYEQYF

d_gene: .
v_gene: TRBV7-8
abundance: .
j_gene: TRBJ1-1
CDR3nt: TGTGCCAGCAGCTTAGAACGGGACACTGAAGCTTTCTTT
CDR3aa: CASSLERDTEAFF

d_gene: .
v_gene: TRBV10-2
abundance: .
j_gene: TRBJ1-1
CDR3nt: TGCGCCAGCAGTGGCCCGACAGTTCACTACCTGAACACTGAAGCTTTCTTT
CDR3aa: CASSGPTVHYLNTEAFF

d_gene: .
v_gene: TRBV10-1
abundance: .
j_gene: TRBJ2-3
CDR3nt: TGCGCCAGCAGTGAGTCGTCTGGAGTAGGGTCGTATTTT
CDR3aa: CASSESSGVGSYF

d_gene: TRBD1
v_gene: TRBV30
abundance: once
j_gene: TRBJ1-1
CDR3nt: TGTGCCTGGAGCGTCGACAGGGGGACTGAAGCTTTCTTT
CDR3aa: CAWSVDRGTEAFF

d_gene: TRBD1
v_gene: TRBV6-1
abundance: .
j_gene: TRBJ2-7
CDR3nt: TGTGCCAGCAGTCCCGGGACAGGACGCTACGAGCAGTACTTC
CDR3aa: CASSPGTGRYEQYF

d_gene: .
v_gene: TRBV5-4
abundance: .
j_gene: TRBJ1-1
CDR3nt: TGTGCCAGCAGCTCTGGGGAACGGAGTATGAACACTGAAGCTTTCTTT
CDR3aa: CASSSGERSMNTEAFF

d_gene: TRBD2
v_gene: TRBV19
abundance: .
j_gene: TRBJ2-2
CDR3nt: TGTGCCAGTAGTACCGGGGGACTAGCGGGGTCCGGGGAGCTGTTTTTT
CDR3aa: CASSTGGLAGSGELFF

d_gene: .
v_gene: TRBV11-2
abundance: .
j_gene: TRBJ2-7
CDR3nt: TGTGCCAGCAGTCAGTCCGGGGTGTCCTACGAGCAGTACTTC
CDR3aa: CASSQSGVSYEQYF

d_gene: .
v_gene: TRBV10-1
abundance: .
j_gene: TRBJ2-5
CDR3nt: TGCGCCAGCCAGGGGGGCCAGGCAGGAACCCAGTACTTC
CDR3aa: CASQGGQAGTQYF

d_gene: TRBD1
v_gene: TRBV7-2
abundance: .
j_gene: TRBJ1-2
CDR3nt: TGTGCCAGCAGCCCAGGGGGGGCCTATGGCTACACCTTC
CDR3aa: CASSPGGAYGYTF

d_gene: TRBD1
v_gene: TRBV29-1
abundance: .
j_gene: TRBJ1-2
CDR3nt: TGCAGCGCGGAGGGCGGGACAGGGGGGCTTGATGGCTACACCTTC
CDR3aa: CSAEGGTGGLDGYTF

d_gene: .
v_gene: TRBV7-8
abundance: .
j_gene: TRBJ1-5
CDR3nt: TGTGCCAGCAGCTTAAGGCAGGGGAATCAGCCCCAGCATTTT
CDR3aa: CASSLRQGNQPQHF

d_gene: .
v_gene: TRBV5-4
abundance: .
j_gene: TRBJ2-3
CDR3nt: TGTGCCAGCAGCCCCCCGGCGGCTACTACTGATACGCAGTATTTT
CDR3aa: CASSPPAATTDTQYF

d_gene: .
v_gene: TRBV27
abundance: once
j_gene: TRBJ2-7
CDR3nt: TGTGCCAGCAGTCGGCCCGGGGGGCGGGCCTCCTACGAGCAGTACTTC
CDR3aa: CASSRPGGRASYEQYF

d_gene: TRBD1
v_gene: TRBV14
abundance: .
j_gene: TRBJ2-1
CDR3nt: TGTGCCAGCAGCCACAAACGGGACAGGGGAATCTATGAGCAGTTCTTC
CDR3aa: CASSHKRDRGIYEQFF

d_gene: .
v_gene: TRBV11-2
abundance: .
j_gene: TRBJ1-2
CDR3nt: TGTGCCAGCAGCCTAAACGGAGAGAACTATGGCTACACCTTC
CDR3aa: CASSLNGENYGYTF

d_gene: TRBD1
v_gene: TRBV7-9
abundance: .
j_gene: TRBJ2-3
CDR3nt: TGTGCCAGCAGCTTAGATTCCTTACCCGGGACAGCCACAGATACGCAGTATTTT
CDR3aa: CASSLDSLPGTATDTQYF

d_gene: .
v_gene: TRBV4-1
abundance: .
j_gene: TRBJ2-5
CDR3nt: TGCGCCAGCAGCCGGAGCACACAGTTCTACCAAGAGACCCAGTACTTC
CDR3aa: CASSRSTQFYQETQYF

d_gene: .
v_gene: TRBV29-1
abundance: .
j_gene: TRBJ2-5
CDR3nt: TGCAGCGTTGTAGGGGCAGAGACCCAGTACTTC
CDR3aa: CSVVGAETQYF

d_gene: TRBD1
v_gene: TRBV19
abundance: .
j_gene: TRBJ2-6
CDR3nt: TGTGCCAGTAGTATGTATTCTCGGACAGGGCCATCTGGGGCCAACGTCCTGACTTTC
CDR3aa: CASSMYSRTGPSGANVLTF

d_gene: .
v_gene: TRBV6-5
abundance: once
j_gene: TRBJ1-1
CDR3nt: TGTGCCAGCAAACAGGGTACTGAAGCTTTCTTT
CDR3aa: CASKQGTEAFF

d_gene: .
v_gene: TRBV7-8
abundance: .
j_gene: TRBJ1-5
CDR3nt: TGTGCCAGCACCATTCGTTCCCCAGCGGGCAATCTAACTAGGCCCCAGCATTTT
CDR3aa: CASTIRSPAGNLTRPQHF

d_gene: .
v_gene: TRBV7-8
abundance: .
j_gene: TRBJ2-7
CDR3nt: TGTGCCAGCAGCTTCCGCGCCTCCTACGAGCAGTACTTC
CDR3aa: CASSFRASYEQYF

d_gene: .
v_gene: TRBV27
abundance: .
j_gene: TRBJ2-3
CDR3nt: TGTGCCAGCAGTTTGGCGGGAAGCACAGATACGCAGTATTTT
CDR3aa: CASSLAGSTDTQYF

d_gene: .
v_gene: TRBV4-1
abundance: .
j_gene: TRBJ1-2
CDR3nt: TGCGCCAGCAGCCAAGTCTGGACTCAAAAAGACTATGGCTACACCTTC
CDR3aa: CASSQVWTQKDYGYTF

d_gene: .
v_gene: TRBV10-2
abundance: .
j_gene: TRBJ2-7
CDR3nt: TGCGCCAGCAGTGAGGGTTCCCACTACGAGCAGTACTTC
CDR3aa: CASSEGSHYEQYF

d_gene: .
v_gene: TRBV5-1
abundance: once
j_gene: TRBJ1-1
CDR3nt: TGCGCCAGCAGAGAGGCCTTAGAGGGCGGGGCTGAAGCTTTCTTT
CDR3aa: CASREALEGGAEAFF

d_gene: .
v_gene: TRBV2
abundance: .
j_gene: TRBJ1-4
CDR3nt: TGTGCCAGCAGTGACCGGGACCTCAATGAAAAACTGTTTTTT
CDR3aa: CASSDRDLNEKLFF

d_gene: .
v_gene: TRBV5-1
abundance: .
j_gene: TRBJ1-1
CDR3nt: TGCGCCAGCAGCTTGAGTCGGTCGAGTACTGAAGCTTTCTTT
CDR3aa: CASSLSRSSTEAFF

d_gene: .
v_gene: TRBV30
abundance: .
j_gene: TRBJ1-3
CDR3nt: TGTGCCTGGAGGGGGAGTCTCCTTTCTGGAAACACCATATATTTT
CDR3aa: CAWRGSLLSGNTIYF

d_gene: .
v_gene: TRBV5-4
abundance: .
j_gene: TRBJ2-7
CDR3nt: TGTGCCAGCAGCTCGGCTCTTCAGGGCTGGGGGCTCGAGCAGTACTTC
CDR3aa: CASSSALQGWGLEQYF

d_gene: TRBD2
v_gene: TRBV7-2
abundance: .
j_gene: TRBJ2-1
CDR3nt: TGTGCCAGCAGCTTACAAGCGGGGGGGCCCCCCTACAATGAGCAGTTCTTC
CDR3aa: CASSLQAGGPPYNEQFF

d_gene: TRBD2
v_gene: TRBV5-4
abundance: once
j_gene: TRBJ2-1
CDR3nt: TGTGCCAGCAGCCCTTTGGCGGGAGGGGTTCATGAGCAGTTCTTC
CDR3aa: CASSPLAGGVHEQFF

d_gene: .
v_gene: TRBV18
abundance: .
j_gene: TRBJ1-2
CDR3nt: TGTGCCAGCTCACCAGGGGGCAACGGGCACTATGGCTACACCTTC
CDR3aa: CASSPGGNGHYGYTF

d_gene: TRBD2
v_gene: TRBV28
abundance: medium-sized
j_gene: TRBJ2-1
CDR3nt: TGTGCCAGCAGGGTAGCGGGGGCGGTCCTCTACAATGAGCAGTTCTTC
CDR3aa: CASRVAGAVLYNEQFF

d_gene: .
v_gene: TRBV11-3
abundance: once
j_gene: TRBJ2-3
CDR3nt: TGTGCCAGCAGCTTGGGACCGTCAGATACGCAGTATTTT
CDR3aa: CASSLGPSDTQYF

d_gene: TRBD2
v_gene: TRBV6-5
abundance: .
j_gene: TRBJ2-7
CDR3nt: TGTGCCAGCACCCCCGGACTAGCGGGAGCCTACGAGCAGTACTTC
CDR3aa: CASTPGLAGAYEQYF